This T cell receptor beta chain was sequenced for a study of brain T cells in children with intractable seizures. Findings of the study overall: Pre-surgery blood may have been undersampled, hiding some clones.

The assay was immunoSEQ multiplex PCR, and TCRdb's table has in-frame clones only and misses some. The table shows about 240 clones, with more than 70% occurring only once. With respect to this clone: Its specificity is unknown.

Trimming took off 2 bases at V and 8 bases at J, with 11 bases between the two ends. In germline, CDR1 is SGDLS, CDR2 YYNGEE. The CDR3 runs to 14 residues. Only cases whose brain tissue showed the highest T cell transcript signatures were sequenced. This specimen consisted of resected brain tissue, obtained at surgery. This clonotype was obtained from a girl aged 5 to 17 with tuberous sclerosis and intractable seizures. J is TRBJ1-6 and V is TRBV9; a weak D match, TRBD1 (6 bases). Here the CDR3 DNA reads TGTGCCAGCAGCGTGAGGGGGTTGGATTCACCCCTCCACTTT. It codes for CASSVRGLDSPLHF.